What follows describes a single T cell receptor beta chain. Across fewer than 25 US areas, participants ranged in age from about 18 to 100 years. Some clones are missing from TCRdb's copy, which holds only in-frame ones; the method was immunoSEQ multiplex PCR. This table has around 300,000 clones, approximately 88% appearing once. CDR3 length: 18 amino acids. Germline V lookup: CDR1 SEHNR, CDR2 FQNEAQ (reference sequence). J was trimmed by 1 base and V by 4 bases; bases with no gene match: 7. This specimen comes from a study of blood T cell repertoires in COVID-19. At the level of the study: The analysed material was cDNA or gDNA that came from T cells, B-cell-depleted T cells, or PBMCs.

The sequencing sample was made of PBMCs or T cells enriched from blood (not recorded which). V gene TRBV7-9 combines with J gene TRBJ2-2, with 12 nucleotides matching TRBD2. The sequence was collected from a woman in her thirties or forties who had recovered from COVID-19. The CDR3, as DNA: TGTGCCAGCAGCTACGTACTAGCGGGAGGAAGGAACACCGGGGAGCTGTTTTTT. This translates into CASSYVLAGGRNTGELFF.